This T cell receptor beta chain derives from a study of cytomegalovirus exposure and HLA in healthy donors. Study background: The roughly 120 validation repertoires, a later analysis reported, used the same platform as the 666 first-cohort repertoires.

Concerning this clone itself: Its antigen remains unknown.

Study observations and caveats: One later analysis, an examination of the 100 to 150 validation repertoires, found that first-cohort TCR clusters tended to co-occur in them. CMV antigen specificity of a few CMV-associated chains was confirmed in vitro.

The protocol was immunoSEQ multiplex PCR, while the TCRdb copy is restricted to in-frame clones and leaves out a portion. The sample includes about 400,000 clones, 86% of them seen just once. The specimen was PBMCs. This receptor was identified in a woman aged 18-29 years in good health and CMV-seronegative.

CDR3 region: CASSDRGTLTGNTIYF. The DNA of the CDR3 is TGTGCCAGCAGTGACCGTGGGACTCTCACTGGAAACACCATATATTTT. V and J are TRBV2 and TRBJ1-3, with D possibly TRBD1 on 5 matching bases. V lost 3 bases, J lost 2 bases, and 14 bases lay in between. The CDR3 extends over 16 amino acids. In germline, CDR1 is SNHLY, CDR2 FYNNEI.